Listed here are 4 T cell receptor beta chains from one sample, sequenced in a study of cytomegalovirus exposure and HLA in healthy donors. PCR used 60 Vbeta primers and 13 Jbeta primers. Clones were read by immunoSEQ multiplex PCR, and TCRdb kept only the in-frame ones, dropping some. The profile shows about 170,000 clones, roughly four fifths of them singletons. Sequencing used PBMCs. The receptors were sampled from a woman aged 25 to 45 in good health and CMV-seropositive.

The chain employs TRBV28 and TRBJ1-4; 8 nucleotides agree with TRBD1. The CDR3 has 15 amino acids. Germline V gene data show CDR1 as MDHEN and CDR2 as SYDVKM. V trimming: 5 bases; J trimming: 7 bases; junction bases outside the gene matches: 9. The CDR3 nucleotides read TGTGCCAGCAGTGCGGGGAGGACAGGGACTGAAAAACTGTTTTTT. Protein: CASSAGRTGTEKLFF.

The DNA of the CDR3 is TGCGCCAGCCAACTAGCGTCTCCAGGCTACAATGAGCAGTTCTTC. This translates into CASQLASPGYNEQFF. V is TRBV5-1 and J is TRBJ2-1, with 7 nucleotides matching TRBD2. V shed 7 bases and J 3 bases; nucleotides not matched to a gene: 10. This CDR3 has 15 amino acids. CDR1 and CDR2 (germline): SGHRS, YFSETQ.

The chain combines TRBV19 with TRBJ2-2, with 10 nucleotides matching TRBD2. There are 16 residues in the CDR3. Per germline, CDR1 LNHDA and CDR2 SQIVND (reference sequence). The CDR3 nucleotides read TGTGCTAGCGGGAGGCTCTTGCACTTGAACACCGGGGAGCTGTTTTTT. Protein product: CASGRLLHLNTGELFF.

The chain is built from TRBV7-2 and TRBJ2-7; maybe TRBD2 (5 bases). V dropped 4 bases and J dropped 2 bases, with 12 bases sitting between them. CDR3 length: 14 residues. Germline CDR1 SGHTA, CDR2 FQGNSA. The CDR3 bases are TGTGCCAGCAGCTCTGCGGGCCCGGCCTACGAGCAGTACTTC. It translates to CASSSAGPAYEQYF.